The sample holds many counts of the clone carrying this T cell receptor (beta chain). TRAV- and TRBV-specific primers, spanning alpha and beta chains, primed first-strand cDNA. Amplification of TCRs used a constant-region primer and V-primer adapter for about 20 PCR cycles. From the reads, TCRdb called clonotypes with MiXCR, one entry per CDR3 protein. The sample consists of nearly 95,000 distinct CDR3 sequences, under 10% of them appearing once. The time point denotes: before trial treatment. The donors' treatment consisted of nivolumab, ipilimumab, aspirin, low-dose cyclophosphamide and low-dose radiotherapy. Germline CDR1 and CDR2: SEHNR and FQNEAQ (reference sequence). The CDR3 extends over 13 amino acids. V was clipped by 6 bases and J by 6 bases, with 14 bases between them. The source of the sample is a study of low-dose radiotherapy and immunotherapy resistance in tumors.

The material sequenced was PBMCs, taken before treatment. This clonotype originated in a male donor with prostate cancer. V gene TRBV7-9 combines with J gene TRBJ1-2, with D perhaps matching TRBD1 (6 bases). CDR3 sequence reads: CASSLQGFDGYTF. The CDR3 bases are TGTGCCAGCAGTTTACAGGGTTTCGATGGCTACACCTTC.